This TCR beta chain came from a study of metastatic and nonmetastatic thyroid tumors (dated by TCRdb to 2020 to 2021). Study-level background: The researchers compared repertoires between peripheral blood samples and tumor or nodule tissue samples from patients with malignant or benign thyroid disease. Study-wide conclusions, independent of this receptor: TCR beta diversity was reported as significantly higher in malignant tumors than in benign nodules, in both blood and tumor samples.

The germline V gene (reference sequence) sets CDR1 to SEHNR and CDR2 to FQNEAQ. V is reduced by 2 bases and J by 4 bases, leaving a spacing of 11 bases between them. The CDR3 goes from the cysteine to the phenylalanine over 14 residues. The DNA shown is the 42-base CDR3, in frame from base 1. Points on this clone: Its antigen is not yet known. Base qualities were left out, and no much larger clone turns up one base away.

Before undergoing thyroid surgery, none of the patients had been given any kind of treatment. The study retrospectively analysed patient clinical samples collected from about 2012 to 2018 using T-cell receptor beta sequencing. Libraries were built with PCR. Reads for this sample came from an Illumina HiSeq 4000. High-throughput sequencing was used to profile the CDR3 region of the TCR beta-chain in every patient. Under the source paper's analysis protocol: The researchers built a classifier to tell apart papillary thyroid cancer patients with distant metastasis, based on CDR3 differences among clinicopathological groups. Repertoire diversity was assessed with the Shannon index, and tumor-blood repertoire similarity with the Morisita-Horn index. Clones were called with MiXCR by TCRdb after fastp trimmed the public reads at Q25, and only in-frame beta chains were retained. TCRdb's processing, not the authors', yielded these V and J calls. The sample table contains 72,000 or so clones; only one count was recorded for less than 20% of them. The ten most abundant clones make up 9.5% to 15% of the sample.

The chain was built from TRBV7-9 and TRBJ1-2; the best D guess is TRBD1, with 5 bases matching. The sequenced sample was blood. This receptor was obtained from a female donor with papillary thyroid cancer or a benign thyroid nodule (not recorded which). Some clones in this sample may be carry-over from other donors' samples. The CDR3 here reads CASSLLEGTYGYTF. The DNA is TGTGCCAGCAGCTTATTGGAGGGGACCTATGGCTACACCTTC.